Below are 14 T cell receptor beta chains sequenced from a single sample in a study of blood T cells in healthy people across ages. Next came a second PCR, run for about 6 to 12 cycles, which used a sample-barcoded 5' primer along with a J-beta primer mix. TCRdb passed the 5' RACE reads through MiXCR, listing each CDR3 protein once. The table has 500,000 to 600,000 distinct CDR3 sequences, 27% seen once. Sequencing used blood. These receptors all come from a woman in her seventies in good health.

The chain employs TRBV25-1 and TRBJ2-5; D is perhaps TRBD1 (6 bases). The last part of the DNA fits TRBJ2-7 better; the J call may be wrong. CDR3 size: 12 residues. The germline CDR1 and CDR2 sequences are MGHDK and SYGVNS. DNA of the CDR3: TGTGCCAGCACAGGACAGACCAACGAGCAGTACTTC. Translation gives CASTGQTNEQYF.

CDR3 sequence: CASSRTGGARGTQYF. The CDR3 bases are TGCGCCAGCAGCAGAACAGGGGGCGCGAGAGGTACGCAGTATTTT. The chain links TRBV5-1 to TRBJ2-3, with TRBD1 identical over 9 bases. With 4 bases clipped from V and 8 bases from J, the junction kept 11 bases outside the gene matches. CDR1 is SGHRS, CDR2 YFSETQ, per germline. The CDR3 runs 15 residues. Variable domain in full (rest from reference TRBV5-1 and TRBJ2-3): KAGVTQTPRYLIKTRGQQVTLSCSPISGHRSVSWYQQTPGQGLQFLFEYFSETQRNKGNFPGRFSGRQFSNSRSEMNVSTLELGDSALYLCASSRTGGARGTQYFGPGTRLTVL.

This clonotype showed up just a few times. The rearrangement links TRBV5-1 to TRBJ2-5, with 7 bases that match TRBD1. The CDR3 covers 16 residues. The J segment lost 0 bases and the V segment lost 4 bases, leaving 9 bases of the junction unmatched. From germline, CDR1 is SGHRS and CDR2 YFSETQ. Written as DNA, the CDR3 is TGCGCCAGCAGCGCCGGGACAGATAATAACCAAGAGACCCAGTACTTC. Translated, it gives CASSAGTDNNQETQYF.

This clonotype was detected a few times. This chain uses TRBV5-6 with TRBJ2-1; D uncertain. Trimming took off 1 base at V and 9 bases at J, with 11 bases between the two ends. CDR3 size: 13 residues. In germline, CDR1 is SGHDT, CDR2 YYEEEE. Written as DNA, the CDR3 is TGTGCCAGCAGCTTGATAACGCAGGCTGAGCAGTTCTTC. Protein: CASSLITQAEQFF.

This chain uses TRBV11-2 with TRBJ1-1, with D hard to call. Between the trimmed V and J ends, which lost 5 bases and 7 bases, there was a span of 20 bases. Germline V gives CDR1 SGHAT, CDR2 FQNNGV. The CDR3 runs 15 residues. CDR3 loop: CASSGGSMNTFEAFF. The CDR3 DNA sequence: TGTGCCAGCAGCGGTGGATCTATGAACACTTTTGAAGCTTTCTTT.

The V and J genes are TRBV7-9 and TRBJ1-6, with 7 bases that match TRBD1. V trimming: 5 bases; J trimming: 8 bases; junction bases outside the gene matches: 6. The CDR3 loop spans 14 amino acids. Germline V CDR1 and CDR2: SEHNR, FQNEAQ (reference sequence). CDR3: CASSKTGSDSPLHF. CDR3 sequence (DNA): TGTGCCAGCAGCAAGACAGGGAGTGATTCACCCCTCCACTTT.

This clonotype showed up many times. The V call is TRBV29-1, the J call TRBJ2-5, with no clear D. Per germline, CDR1 SQVTM and CDR2 ANQGSEA. The CDR3 extends over 12 amino acids. V gave up 2 bases and J gave up 5 bases, with 9 bases separating them. CDR3 amino acids: CSVELLGETQYF. The CDR3 bases are TGCAGCGTTGAACTATTGGGTGAGACCCAGTACTTC.

V usage is TRBV4-2 and J usage is TRBJ1-4, with D possibly TRBD1 on 5 matching bases. V lost 1 base and J 8 bases, leaving 11 bases between the germline ends. The germline CDR1 and CDR2 sequences are LGHNA and YNFKEQ. The CDR3 has 14 amino acids. The CDR3 protein is CASSQGGRVEKLFF. Here the CDR3 DNA reads TGTGCCAGCAGCCAAGGGGGCAGGGTAGAAAAACTGTTTTTT.

This chain connects TRBV12-3 or TRBV12-4 to TRBJ1-3; possibly TRBD1 for D (5 bases). Between the trimmed V and J ends, which lost 5 bases and 0 bases, there was a span of 8 bases. This CDR3 has 14 amino acids. CDR3 bases: TGTGCCAGCAGTATCCAGGGCTCTGGAAACACCATATATTTT. Amino acid sequence: CASSIQGSGNTIYF.

CDR3 in DNA: TGTGCCAGCAGTCCCGTAGGGAATCAGCCCCAGCATTTT. Amino acids: CASSPVGNQPQHF. This chain connects TRBV25-1 to TRBJ1-5; D not certain. This CDR3 contains 13 residues. V gave up 5 bases and J gave up 4 bases, with 9 bases separating them. Germline V gene sequence: CDR1 MGHDK, CDR2 SYGVNS.

This rearrangement joins TRBV20-1 to TRBJ1-2; no clear D. The CDR3 is made up of 14 amino acids. The V and J ends lost 1 base and 4 bases respectively, with 13 bases between them. The germline CDR1 and CDR2 sequences are DFQATT and SNEGSKA (reference sequence). Here the CDR3 DNA reads TGCAGTGCTAGAGTTGGGTCTCTCGTCTATGGCTACACCTTC. Its protein is CSARVGSLVYGYTF.

This clonotype was recorded a few times. The chain has TRBV12-3 or TRBV12-4 and TRBJ2-4; no reliable D call. Trimming pared 7 bases from V and 4 bases from J, leaving 14 bases between. CDR3 length equals 14 residues. CDR3 residues: CASTLSPDKNIQYF. For the CDR3, the DNA is TGTGCCAGCACCCTCTCGCCGGATAAAAACATTCAGTACTTC.

J is TRBJ2-5 and V is TRBV12-3 or TRBV12-4; TRBD2 agrees at 13 bases. The DNA end is more similar to TRBJ2-7, so the J call may be wrong. This CDR3 region has 14 residues. The CDR3 loop reads CASSPGLAGNEQYF. The CDR3 DNA reads TGTGCCAGCAGTCCGGGACTAGCGGGGAACGAGCAGTACTTC.

This clonotype was seen a handful of times. This rearrangement joins TRBV4-1 to TRBJ2-1, with 10 positions matching TRBD2. Germline CDR1 is MGHRA and CDR2 is YSYEKL. This CDR3 has 13 residues. V shed 3 bases, J shed 14 bases, and the junction held 7 bases outside the gene matches. DNA for the CDR3: TGCGCCAGCAGCCATAAAGGGAGCGGGGGGGAGTTCTTC. Protein: CASSHKGSGGEFF.